This T cell receptor (beta chain) was recorded in a study of T cell responses to AZD1222 COVID-19 vaccine. This CDR3 contains 12 residues. The ends were cut back, 2 bases at V and 6 bases at J, with 8 bases in the middle. CDR1 SGDLS and CDR2 YYNGEE come from the germline V gene. Clones were sequenced by immunoSEQ multiplex PCR, and TCRdb holds only the in-frame ones, with some missing. There are 130,000 or so clones in the sample; more than 80% occur only once, and more than 0.8% lies in the top ten. The origin of this receptor is an adult in good health. Source: peripheral blood, taken on day 0 of MenACWY control vaccination. The J gene is TRBJ1-1, the V gene TRBV9; D not certain. The CDR3 nucleotides read TGTGCCAGCAGCGTGGATGGGGCTGAAGCTTTCTTT. Amino acids: CASSVDGAEAFF.